This T cell receptor (beta chain) originates from a study of identical twins. Study results and caveats: Instead of following the same donors, the conclusions were based on cross-sectional statistical analysis. With abundant cord blood beta clonotypes, insertions were fewer; memory repertoires showed no such pattern.

This clonotype was counted between two and nine times. Its matching antigen is unknown. Template switching introduced a universal primer site, and the cDNA bore unique molecular identifiers. TCRdb reprocessed the 5' RACE reads with MiXCR, giving one entry per CDR3 protein. The data contain 200,000 to 250,000 distinct CDR3 sequences, roughly 7% of them seen just once; the ten biggest clones take up about 3.6%. This CDR3 is 13 amino acids long. Trimming removed 5 bases from V and 6 bases from J, with 13 bases in between. CDR1 and CDR2 from the germline V gene are SEHNR and FQNEAQ (reference sequence). This sample was shared with a second study, whose subject was yellow fever vaccine responses in identical twins. This second study notes: As reported, the vaccine T cell response of twins seemed partly convergent and partly personalized.

This chain joins TRBV7-9 and TRBJ1-2; maybe TRBD1 (6 bases). The specimen sequenced was memory (CD45RO+) T cells sorted from blood. The sequence derives from a woman aged 18-29 years in good health. The CDR3 sequence is CASSLGDTNGYTF. The CDR3 DNA sequence: TGTGCCAGCAGCCTCGGGGACACCAATGGCTACACCTTC. Based on the CDR3 plus reference TRBV7-9 and TRBJ1-2, the full variable domain is DTGVSQNPRHKITKRGQNVTFRCDPISEHNRLYWYRQTLGQGPEFLTYFQNEAQLEKSRLLSDRFSAERPKGSFSTLEIQRTEQGDSAMYLCASSLGDTNGYTFGSGTRLTVV.